A selection of T cell receptor beta chains follows, all from one sample in a study of early T cells in non-severe SARS-CoV-2 infection. TCRdb re-analysed the 5' RACE reads in MiXCR, keeping a single row per CDR3 protein. Here the sample spans approximately 56,000 distinct CDR3 sequences, less than 9.5% being singletons. Sequencing used whole blood. Receptor source: an adult who was a healthcare worker with PCR-confirmed SARS-CoV-2 infection or an uninfected control (not recorded which). The CDR3 runs from the conserved cysteine through the conserved F or W. A D gene is named only where the DNA matches it firmly. Size tells how often a clone was seen (once, few, many) or the class of an expanded clone, and some rows leave it out.

J: TRBJ2-7; size: few; D: -; V: TRBV20-1; DNA: TGCAGTGCTCCACCGCCGGCCGGGGTTGGCTACGAGCAGTACTTC; CDR3: CSAPPPAGVGYEQYF
J: TRBJ2-1; size: many; D: -; V: TRBV18; DNA: TGTGCCAGCTCGCCCAACAATGAGCAGTTCTTC; CDR3: CASSPNNEQFF
J: TRBJ1-5; size: -; D: TRBD1; V: TRBV5-4; DNA: TGTGCCAGCACATACAGGGGTTCTCGCAATCAGCCCCAGCATTTT; CDR3: CASTYRGSRNQPQHF
J: TRBJ2-1; size: few; D: -; V: TRBV6-1; DNA: TGTGCCAGCAGTGAAGCCCTCTACAATGAGCAGTTCTTC; CDR3: CASSEALYNEQFF
J: TRBJ2-3; size: -; D: TRBD2; V: TRBV19; DNA: TGTGCCAGTAGCGCCGGGACTAGAAGCACAGATACGCAGTATTTT; CDR3: CASSAGTRSTDTQYF
J: TRBJ1-4; size: -; D: TRBD1; V: TRBV6-1; DNA: TGTGCCAGCAGTGTGGACAGGGGACAGGAAAAACTGTTTTTT; CDR3: CASSVDRGQEKLFF
J: TRBJ1-5; size: many; D: -; V: TRBV5-1; DNA: TGCGCCAGCAGCTTGGACAGAAATCAGCCCCAGCATTTT; CDR3: CASSLDRNQPQHF
J: TRBJ1-2; size: -; D: -; V: TRBV4-1; DNA: TGCGCCAGCAGCCAAGTTTGGAGACCCTATGGCTACACCTTC; CDR3: CASSQVWRPYGYTF
J: TRBJ2-6; size: many; D: -; V: TRBV7-9; DNA: TGTGCCAGCACAGTCTCTGGGGCCAACGTCCTGACTTTC; CDR3: CASTVSGANVLTF
J: TRBJ1-2; size: few; D: -; V: TRBV6-5; DNA: TGTGCCAGCAGTTCACAGGGCCTTATTGGCTACACCTTC; CDR3: CASSSQGLIGYTF
J: TRBJ2-3; size: many; D: TRBD2; V: TRBV24-1; DNA: TGTGCCACCAGTGATTTGGGCGGGGGGAAAGATACGCAGTATTTT; CDR3: CATSDLGGGKDTQYF
J: TRBJ2-2; size: -; D: TRBD1; V: TRBV6-6; DNA: TGTGCCAGCAGTCTTAGACAGGGAAGGAGCACCGGGGAGCTGTTTTTT; CDR3: CASSLRQGRSTGELFF
J: TRBJ1-6; size: -; D: TRBD1; V: TRBV28; DNA: TGTGCCACCAACAGGGGGTCGTCACCCCTCCACTTT; CDR3: CATNRGSSPLHF
J: TRBJ1-2; size: many; D: TRBD1; V: TRBV3-1; DNA: TGTGCCAGCAGCCAACAACAGGGGGACTATGGCTACACCTTC; CDR3: CASSQQQGDYGYTF
J: TRBJ1-1; size: many; D: -; V: TRBV27; DNA: TGTGCCAGCAGTCAACAGGGGAACACTGAAGCTTTCTTT; CDR3: CASSQQGNTEAFF
J: TRBJ1-6; size: many; D: -; V: TRBV7-3; DNA: TGTGCCAGCAGCGCTTCTGCCCCGAGCTCCTATAATTCACCCCTCCACTTT; CDR3: CASSASAPSSYNSPLHF
J: TRBJ2-5; size: few; D: TRBD2; V: TRBV12-3/TRBV12-4; DNA: TGTGCCAGCAGCCCGGGACTAGCGGGAGAAGAGACCCAGTACTTC; CDR3: CASSPGLAGEETQYF
J: TRBJ2-3; size: -; D: -; V: TRBV6-1; DNA: TGTGCCACCAGGGAGGTTGGTACAGATACGCAGTATTTT; CDR3: CATREVGTDTQYF
J: TRBJ2-3; size: many; D: -; V: TRBV6-4; DNA: TGTGCCAGCAGTGACTCTGGGGCCTTCGGAGATACGCAGTATTTT; CDR3: CASSDSGAFGDTQYF
J: TRBJ2-7; size: many; D: -; V: TRBV15; DNA: TGTGCCACCAGCAGAGATTACGAGGGAACCTACGAAGAGCAGTACTTC; CDR3: CATSRDYEGTYEEQYF
J: TRBJ2-4; size: many; D: TRBD2; V: TRBV13; DNA: TGTGCCAGCAGCTTAGGAGCGGGGGGTGACATTCAGTACTTC; CDR3: CASSLGAGGDIQYF
J: TRBJ2-5; size: many; D: TRBD2; V: TRBV20-1; DNA: TGCAGTGCTAGAGTTCTTGCGGGAGGGTTAGAGACCCAGTACTTC; CDR3: CSARVLAGGLETQYF
J: TRBJ2-6; size: many; D: -; V: TRBV9; DNA: TGTGCCAGCAGCAACCGACAGGACCCTGGTCGGGCCAACGTCCTGACTTTC; CDR3: CASSNRQDPGRANVLTF